This T cell receptor beta chain was profiled in a study of cytomegalovirus exposure and HLA in healthy donors (dated by TCRdb to 2016 to 2017). The study in broad terms: According to a later analysis, the approximately 130 validation repertoires were produced on the same platform as the 680 or so repertoires of the first cohort. The study was designed to test whether signatures of past pathogen exposure could be identified by cataloging public T cell receptors. A separate validation cohort of roughly 130 different subjects was used in addition to the roughly 720-subject first cohort. High-throughput TCR immunosequencing, statistical association of individual TCRs with disease status, and machine learning were combined to predict cytomegalovirus infection status. Study-level results and caveats: In vitro tests confirmed that a few of the cytomegalovirus-associated TCR beta chains recognize cytomegalovirus antigens. Of the cluster scores, around 95% were above 0 in a later analysis, which found that TCRs clustered in the first cohort also tended to co-occur in the approximately 130 validation repertoires. A later analysis had no HLA typing for the validation cohort, so co-occurrence there was scored across all 130 or so repertoires. According to the authors, the approach could potentially be generalized to other disease states and immunological phenotypes. While some public TCRs were present in many individuals, most TCR sequences turned up only very rarely across donors. Cytomegalovirus status was reported to be diagnosed by the classifier with high specificity and sensitivity in both the original and validation cohorts. The study gave a list of some 150 TCR beta chains associated with cytomegalovirus.

Donors formed part of the validation cohort, which comprised over a hundred subjects and was distinct from the first cohort of fewer than 750 subjects. Receptors were amplified or captured by the immunoSEQ multiplex PCR assay. The original pipeline was this. A statistical classification framework was developed to diagnose cytomegalovirus status using the catalog of TCR beta chain sequences. In TCRdb, the immuneACCESS table is reduced to in-frame sequences with V and J assigned. These tables do not hold every clone; where another copy was compared, an unresolved V gene accounts for under half, and the others remain unexplained. V, J and clone size reflect that table, while D and trimming were determined from the DNA. The sample table shows under 200,000 clones, and approximately 86% are seen once. The leading ten clones occupy more than 2% of the sample. Regarding this clone: Its specific antigen is unknown. One base away there is no much larger clone; base qualities are not given.

The CDR3 numbers 20 residues from cysteine through phenylalanine. Only the CDR3 part of the read is kept: 60 bases, read in frame from the first base. V has 5 bases trimmed and J has 3 bases trimmed; junction bases matching no gene number 16. Looking up the germline V gene yields CDR1 SGHNT and CDR2 YENEEA. The TCR originated in a woman between 18 and 29 years old in good health and CMV-seronegative. The chain employs TRBV11-3 and TRBJ2-1; the central 13 bases match TRBD2. The sequenced sample was PBMCs. Here is the DNA: TGTGCCAGCAGCCCCTCCGAAGGACTAGCGGGGGTTAAAAACTACAATGAGCAGTTCTTC. Its translation reads: CASSPSEGLAGVKNYNEQFF.